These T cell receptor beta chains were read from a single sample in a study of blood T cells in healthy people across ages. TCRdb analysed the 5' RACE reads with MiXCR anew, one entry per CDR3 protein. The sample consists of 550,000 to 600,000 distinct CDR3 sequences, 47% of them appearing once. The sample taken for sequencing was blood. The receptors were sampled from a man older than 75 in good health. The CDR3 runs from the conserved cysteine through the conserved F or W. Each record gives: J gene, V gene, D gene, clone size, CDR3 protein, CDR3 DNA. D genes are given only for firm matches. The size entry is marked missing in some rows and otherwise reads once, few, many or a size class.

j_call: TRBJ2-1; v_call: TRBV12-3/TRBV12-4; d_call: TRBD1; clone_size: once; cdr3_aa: CASSFRTGTGYNNEQFF; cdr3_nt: TGTGCCAGCAGTTTCCGGACCGGGACAGGGTACAACAATGAGCAGTTCTTC
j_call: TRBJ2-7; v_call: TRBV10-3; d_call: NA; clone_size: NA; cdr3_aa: CAISESTAYEQYF; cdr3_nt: TGTGCCATCAGTGAGTCTACAGCCTACGAGCAGTACTTC
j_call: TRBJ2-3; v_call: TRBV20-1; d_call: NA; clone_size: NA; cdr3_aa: CGARDLGGGTDSQYF; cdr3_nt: TGCGGTGCTAGAGATCTCGGTGGGGGCACAGATTCGCAGTATTTT
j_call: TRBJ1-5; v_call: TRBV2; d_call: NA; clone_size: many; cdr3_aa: CASSELRGNQPQHF; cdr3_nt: TGTGCCAGCAGTGAACTGAGGGGCAATCAGCCCCAGCATTTT
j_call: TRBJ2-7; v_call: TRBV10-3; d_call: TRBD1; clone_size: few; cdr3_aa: CASTEQGTYEQYF; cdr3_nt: TGTGCCAGTACGGAACAGGGGACCTACGAGCAGTACTTC
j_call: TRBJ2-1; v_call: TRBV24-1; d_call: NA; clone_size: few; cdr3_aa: CATSDAVYNEQFF; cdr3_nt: TGTGCCACCAGTGATGCGGTATACAATGAGCAGTTCTTC
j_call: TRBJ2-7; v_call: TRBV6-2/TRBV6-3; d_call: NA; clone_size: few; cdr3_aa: CASSYGGSGVYEQYF; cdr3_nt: TGTGCCAGCAGTTACGGGGGTAGCGGCGTCTACGAGCAGTACTTC
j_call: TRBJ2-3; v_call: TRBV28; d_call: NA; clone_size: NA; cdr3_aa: CASSSKVTGLPDTQYF; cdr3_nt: TGTGCCAGCAGTTCAAAGGTAACAGGGTTACCAGATACGCAGTATTTT
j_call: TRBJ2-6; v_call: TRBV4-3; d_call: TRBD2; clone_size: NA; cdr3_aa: CASSPRDQGGPSGANVLTF; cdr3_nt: TGCGCCAGCAGCCCCCGGGACCAGGGAGGGCCCTCTGGGGCCAACGTCCTGACTTTC
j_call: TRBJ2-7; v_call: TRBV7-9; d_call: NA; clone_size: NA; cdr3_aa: CASSLGGEVREQYF; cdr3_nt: TGTGCCAGCAGCTTAGGGGGGGAGGTGCGCGAGCAGTACTTC
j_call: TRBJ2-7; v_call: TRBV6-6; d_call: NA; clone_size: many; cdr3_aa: CASRAGNKREQYF; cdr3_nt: TGTGCCAGCAGAGCCGGGAACAAGCGCGAGCAGTACTTC
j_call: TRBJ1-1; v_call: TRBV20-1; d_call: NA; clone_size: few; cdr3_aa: CSAEVSGLFTEAFF; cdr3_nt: TGCAGTGCTGAGGTTTCCGGGTTATTCACTGAAGCTTTCTTT
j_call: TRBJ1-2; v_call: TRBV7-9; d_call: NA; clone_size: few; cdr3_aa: CASSTRPYYGYTF; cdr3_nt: TGTGCCAGCAGCACCCGACCGTACTATGGCTACACCTTC
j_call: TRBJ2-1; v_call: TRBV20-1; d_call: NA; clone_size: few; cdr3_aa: CSARANRWDEQFF; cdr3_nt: TGCAGTGCAAGGGCCAACCGGTGGGATGAGCAGTTCTTC
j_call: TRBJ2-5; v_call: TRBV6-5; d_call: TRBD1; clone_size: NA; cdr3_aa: CASSRLRTGRSYERYF; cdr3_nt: TGTGCCAGCAGCCGGCTAAGGACAGGGCGGTCCTACGAGCGGTACTTC
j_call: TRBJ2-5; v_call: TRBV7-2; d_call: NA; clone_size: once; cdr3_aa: CAGSLNEPGLRSETQYF; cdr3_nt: TGTGCCGGCAGCTTAAACGAACCGGGTCTAAGGTCGGAGACCCAGTACTTC
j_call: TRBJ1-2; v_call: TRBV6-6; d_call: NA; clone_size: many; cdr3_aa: CASSWPGTVGHYGYTF; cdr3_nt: TGTGCCAGCAGTTGGCCCGGGACGGTGGGGCACTATGGCTACACCTTC
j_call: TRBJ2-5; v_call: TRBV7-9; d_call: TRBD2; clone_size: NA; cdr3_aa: CASSLAAGGPSNEQYF; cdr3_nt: TGTGCCAGCAGCTTAGCCGCGGGAGGGCCATCCAATGAGCAGTACTTC
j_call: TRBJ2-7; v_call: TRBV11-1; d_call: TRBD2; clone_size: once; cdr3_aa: CASSSRLAGHEQYF; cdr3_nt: TGTGCCAGCAGCTCGAGACTAGCGGGCCACGAGCAGTACTTC
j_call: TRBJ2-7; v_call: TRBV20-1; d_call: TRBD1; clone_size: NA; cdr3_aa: CSARVILGQGITASGNSYEQYF; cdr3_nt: TGCAGTGCTAGAGTTATTTTGGGACAGGGTATTACGGCGAGCGGGAACTCCTACGAGCAGTACTTC
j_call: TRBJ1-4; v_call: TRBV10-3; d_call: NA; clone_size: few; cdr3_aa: CAIGGPANEKLFF; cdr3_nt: TGTGCCATTGGGGGTCCAGCTAATGAAAAACTGTTTTTT
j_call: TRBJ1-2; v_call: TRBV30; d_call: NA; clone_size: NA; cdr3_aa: CAGGTLYGYTF; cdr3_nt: TGTGCCGGGGGGACCCTCTATGGCTACACCTTC
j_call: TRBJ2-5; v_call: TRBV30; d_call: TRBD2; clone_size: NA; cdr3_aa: CAWNSDGGRETQYF; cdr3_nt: TGTGCCTGGAACTCGGACGGGGGGAGAGAGACCCAGTACTTC
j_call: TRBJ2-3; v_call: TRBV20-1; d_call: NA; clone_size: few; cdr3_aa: CSAFRDGRTDTQYF; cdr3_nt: TGCAGTGCTTTTCGGGACGGTCGCACAGATACGCAGTATTTT
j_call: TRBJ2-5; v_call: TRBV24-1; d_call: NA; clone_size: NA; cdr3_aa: CATSGPRPGETQYF; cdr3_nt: TGTGCCACCAGTGGCCCCCGTCCGGGGGAGACCCAGTACTTC
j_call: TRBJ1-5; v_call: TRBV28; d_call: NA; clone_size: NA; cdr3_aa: CASTLAGYSNQPQHF; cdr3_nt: TGTGCCAGCACCCTGGCGGGTTATAGCAATCAGCCCCAGCATTTT
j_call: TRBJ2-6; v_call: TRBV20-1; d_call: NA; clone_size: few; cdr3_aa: CSAKHIGGAGANVLTF; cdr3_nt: TGCAGTGCTAAGCACATCGGAGGGGCTGGGGCCAACGTCCTGACTTTC
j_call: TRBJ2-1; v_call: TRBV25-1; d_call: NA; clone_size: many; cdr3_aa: CASSSEGLEQFF; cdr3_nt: TGTGCCAGCAGTTCAGAAGGCCTTGAGCAGTTCTTC
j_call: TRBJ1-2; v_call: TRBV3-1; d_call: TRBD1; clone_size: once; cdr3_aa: CASSQTGERYTF; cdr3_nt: TGTGCCAGCAGCCAGACAGGGGAACGCTACACCTTC
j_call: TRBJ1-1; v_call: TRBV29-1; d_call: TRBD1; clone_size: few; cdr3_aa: CSVQGQGFTEAFF; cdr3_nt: TGCAGCGTCCAAGGACAGGGCTTCACTGAAGCTTTCTTT
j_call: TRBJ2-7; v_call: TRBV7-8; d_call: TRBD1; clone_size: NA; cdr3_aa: CASSLGIPPGQGISHEQYF; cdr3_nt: TGTGCCAGCAGCTTAGGGATTCCTCCGGGACAGGGGATTTCCCACGAGCAGTACTTC
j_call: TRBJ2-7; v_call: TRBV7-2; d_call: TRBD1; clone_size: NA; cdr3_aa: CASSLTEGALEYF; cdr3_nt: TGTGCCAGCAGCTTAACAGAGGGGGCTCTGGAGTACTTC
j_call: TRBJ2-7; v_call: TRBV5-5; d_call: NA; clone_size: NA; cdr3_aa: CASSFVRQAYEQYF; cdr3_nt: TGTGCCAGCAGCTTTGTTCGACAGGCCTACGAGCAGTACTTC
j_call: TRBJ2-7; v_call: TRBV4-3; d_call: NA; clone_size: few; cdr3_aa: CASSQDQTGHYEQYF; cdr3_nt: TGCGCCAGCAGCCAAGATCAGACAGGTCACTACGAGCAGTACTTC
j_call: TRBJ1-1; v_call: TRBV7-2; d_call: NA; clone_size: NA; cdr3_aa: CASSLGGVGSHTEAFF; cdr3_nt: TGTGCCAGCAGCTTAGGTGGCGTAGGGTCCCACACTGAAGCTTTCTTT
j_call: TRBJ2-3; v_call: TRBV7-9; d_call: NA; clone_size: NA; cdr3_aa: CASSFRADRDTRYF; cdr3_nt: TGTGCCAGCAGCTTCAGAGCGGACCGGGATACGCGGTATTTT
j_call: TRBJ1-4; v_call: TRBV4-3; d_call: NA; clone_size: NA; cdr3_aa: CASSQETANEKLFF; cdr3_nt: TGCGCCAGCAGCCAAGAGACAGCGAATGAAAAACTGTTTTTT
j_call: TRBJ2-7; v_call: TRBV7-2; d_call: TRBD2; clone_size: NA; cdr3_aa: CASSLEGGRFPYEQYF; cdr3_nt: TGTGCCAGCAGCTTAGAAGGCGGGAGGTTCCCCTACGAGCAGTACTTC
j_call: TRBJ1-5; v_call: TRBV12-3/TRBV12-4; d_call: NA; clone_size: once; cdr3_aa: CASKRGASWDQPQHF; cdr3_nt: TGTGCCAGCAAACGCGGGGCCTCTTGGGATCAGCCCCAGCATTTT
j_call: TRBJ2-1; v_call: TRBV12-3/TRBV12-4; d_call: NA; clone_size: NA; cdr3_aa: CASNPGLGAYNEQFF; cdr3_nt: TGTGCCAGCAACCCAGGTCTTGGCGCCTACAATGAGCAGTTCTTC
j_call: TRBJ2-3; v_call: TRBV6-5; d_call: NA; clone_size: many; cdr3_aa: CATRGADTDTQYF; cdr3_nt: TGTGCCACCCGGGGAGCGGACACAGATACGCAGTATTTT
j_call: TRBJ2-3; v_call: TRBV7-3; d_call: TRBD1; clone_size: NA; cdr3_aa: CASSLNRGLRDTQYF; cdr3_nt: TGTGCCAGCAGCTTGAACAGGGGGCTTAGAGATACGCAGTATTTT
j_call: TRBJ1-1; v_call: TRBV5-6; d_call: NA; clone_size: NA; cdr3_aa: CASSLGGRGTEAFF; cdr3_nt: TGTGCCAGCAGCTTGGGGGGGAGGGGCACTGAAGCTTTCTTT
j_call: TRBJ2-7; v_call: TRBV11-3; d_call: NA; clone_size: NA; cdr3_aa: CASSLYGGQADEQYF; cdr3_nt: TGTGCCAGCAGCTTATATGGGGGTCAGGCGGACGAGCAGTACTTC
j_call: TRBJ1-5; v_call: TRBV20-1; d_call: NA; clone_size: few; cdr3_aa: CSASSDGDQPQHF; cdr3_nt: TGCAGTGCTAGTTCGGATGGGGATCAGCCCCAGCATTTT
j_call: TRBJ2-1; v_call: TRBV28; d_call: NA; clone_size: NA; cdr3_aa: CASSAGLPNEQFF; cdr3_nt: TGTGCCAGCAGTGCGGGACTCCCTAATGAGCAGTTCTTC
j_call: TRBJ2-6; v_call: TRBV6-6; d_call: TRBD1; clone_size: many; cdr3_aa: CASSLTGTSSGANVLTF; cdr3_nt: TGTGCCAGCAGTTTGACAGGGACCAGCTCTGGGGCCAACGTCCTGACTTTC
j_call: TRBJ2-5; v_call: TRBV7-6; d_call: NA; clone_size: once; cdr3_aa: CASGGFIPETQYF; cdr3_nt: TGTGCGTCGGGGGGCTTCATTCCAGAGACCCAGTACTTC
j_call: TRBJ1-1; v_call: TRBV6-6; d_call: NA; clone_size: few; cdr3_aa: CASSSPRGERNTEAFF; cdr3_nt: TGTGCCAGCAGCTCCCCCCGGGGGGAACGGAACACTGAAGCTTTCTTT
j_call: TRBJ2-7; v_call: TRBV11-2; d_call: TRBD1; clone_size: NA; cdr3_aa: CASSLGQGANRYEQYF; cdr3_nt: TGTGCCAGCAGCCTAGGACAGGGGGCAAATCGGTACGAGCAGTACTTC
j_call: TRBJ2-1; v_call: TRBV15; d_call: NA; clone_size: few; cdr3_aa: CATSRDRPSSYNEQFF; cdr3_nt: TGTGCCACCAGCAGAGATAGGCCGAGCTCCTACAATGAGCAGTTCTTC
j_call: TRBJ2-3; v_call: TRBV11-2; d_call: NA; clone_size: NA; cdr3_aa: CASSSLGEGPADTQYF; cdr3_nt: TGTGCCAGCAGCTCCCTGGGTGAGGGTCCCGCAGATACGCAGTATTTT